The T cell receptor beta chain under discussion was sequenced for a study of CD8+ T cells in alopecia areata. The V gene lost 5 bases and the J gene lost 1 base, with 5 bases spanning the gap. The CDR3 has 12 amino acids. Germline-derived CDR1 and CDR2 are LNHDA and SQIVND (reference sequence). The treatment was: oral pan-JAK inhibitor, 5-10 mg twice daily. Peripheral blood, together with lesional scalp punch biopsies, was collected from alopecia areata patients. Of note for this clone: Other nucleotide sequences in the sample specify the same CDR3.

Sequencing templates came from extracted RNA that was reverse transcribed into cDNA. The protocol was immunoSEQ multiplex PCR, while the TCRdb copy is restricted to in-frame clones and leaves out a portion. The data contain about 190,000 clones, around 60% of them seen just once; the ten biggest clones take up roughly 12%. The receptor was derived from a human donor with alopecia areata. The sample consisted of CD8+ T cells sorted from blood, taken at week 24, from a patient treated with tofacitinib. The chain joins TRBV19 to TRBJ1-1; D remains unclear. The CDR3 reads CASSPRNTEAFF. CDR3 sequence (DNA): TGTGCCAGTAGTCCGAGGAACACTGAAGCTTTCTTT.